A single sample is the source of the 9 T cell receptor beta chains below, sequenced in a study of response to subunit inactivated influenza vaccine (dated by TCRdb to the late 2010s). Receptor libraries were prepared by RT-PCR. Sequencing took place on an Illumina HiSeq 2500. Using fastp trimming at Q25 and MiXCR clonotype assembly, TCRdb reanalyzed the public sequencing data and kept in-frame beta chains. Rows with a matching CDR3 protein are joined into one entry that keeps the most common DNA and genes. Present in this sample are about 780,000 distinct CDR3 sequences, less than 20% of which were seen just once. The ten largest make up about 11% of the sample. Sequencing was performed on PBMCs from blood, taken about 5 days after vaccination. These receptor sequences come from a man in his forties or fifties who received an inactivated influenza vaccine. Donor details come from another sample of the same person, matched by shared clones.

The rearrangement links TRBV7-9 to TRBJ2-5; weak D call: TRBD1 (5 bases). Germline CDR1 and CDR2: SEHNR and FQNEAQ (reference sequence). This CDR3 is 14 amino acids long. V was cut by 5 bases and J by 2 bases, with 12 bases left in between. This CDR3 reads CASSEPRVQETQYF. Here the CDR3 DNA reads TGTGCCAGCAGCGAGCCCAGGGTTCAAGAGACCCAGTACTTC.

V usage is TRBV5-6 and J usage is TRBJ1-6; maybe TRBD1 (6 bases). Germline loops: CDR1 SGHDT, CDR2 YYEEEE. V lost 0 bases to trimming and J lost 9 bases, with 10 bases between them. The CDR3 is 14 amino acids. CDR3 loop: CASSLDRVSSPLHF. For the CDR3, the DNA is TGTGCCAGCAGCTTGGACAGGGTTAGTTCACCCCTCCACTTT.

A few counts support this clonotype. The CDR3 here is CASSLIGSQSTDTQYF. The CDR3 nucleotides are TGTGCCAGCAGTTTAATAGGCAGCCAGAGCACAGATACGCAGTATTTT. The gene calls are TRBV27 and TRBJ2-3; D unresolved. Trimming took 2 bases from V and 0 from J, leaving 12 bases between them. CDR3 size: 16 residues. Germline V gives CDR1 MNHEY, CDR2 SMNVEV (reference sequence).

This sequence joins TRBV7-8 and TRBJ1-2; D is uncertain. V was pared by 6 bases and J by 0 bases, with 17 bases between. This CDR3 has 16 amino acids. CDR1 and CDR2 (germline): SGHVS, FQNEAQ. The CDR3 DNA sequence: TGTGCCAGCAGTGTATCGGAGCAGCTGTCTAACTATGGCTACACCTTC. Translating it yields CASSVSEQLSNYGYTF.

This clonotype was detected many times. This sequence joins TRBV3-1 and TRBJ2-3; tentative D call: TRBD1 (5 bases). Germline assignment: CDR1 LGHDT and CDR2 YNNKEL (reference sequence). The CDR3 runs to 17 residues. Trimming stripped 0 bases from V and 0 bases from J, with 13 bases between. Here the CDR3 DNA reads TGTGCCAGCAGCCAAGACTCCTTGACAGATAGCACAGATACGCAGTATTTT. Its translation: CASSQDSLTDSTDTQYF.

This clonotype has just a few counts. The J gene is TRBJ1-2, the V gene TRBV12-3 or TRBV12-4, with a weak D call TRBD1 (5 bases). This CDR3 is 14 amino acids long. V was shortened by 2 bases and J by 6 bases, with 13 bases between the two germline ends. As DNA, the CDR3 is TGTGCCAGCAGTTTATCAGGGACCCCACATGGCTACACCTTC. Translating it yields CASSLSGTPHGYTF.

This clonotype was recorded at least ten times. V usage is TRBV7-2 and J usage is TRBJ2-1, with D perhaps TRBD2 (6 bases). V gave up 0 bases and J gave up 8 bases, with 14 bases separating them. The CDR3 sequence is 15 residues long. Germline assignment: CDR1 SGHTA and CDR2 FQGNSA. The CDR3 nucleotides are TGTGCCAGCAGCTTAGCCGGGGGATTTAAGCATGAGCAGTTCTTC. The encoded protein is CASSLAGGFKHEQFF.

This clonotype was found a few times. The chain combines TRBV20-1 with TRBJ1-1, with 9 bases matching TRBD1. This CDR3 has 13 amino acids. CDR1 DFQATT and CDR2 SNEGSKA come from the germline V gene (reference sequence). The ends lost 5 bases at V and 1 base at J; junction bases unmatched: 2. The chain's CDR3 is CSAGTGRNTEAFF. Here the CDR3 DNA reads TGCAGTGCTGGGACAGGGAGGAACACTGAAGCTTTCTTT.

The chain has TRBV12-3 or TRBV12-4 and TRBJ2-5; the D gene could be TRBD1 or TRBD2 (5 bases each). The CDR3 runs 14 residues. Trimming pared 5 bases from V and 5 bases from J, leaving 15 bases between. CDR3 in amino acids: CASSHAGTPETQYF. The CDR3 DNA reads TGTGCCAGCAGTCACGCAGGGACCCCTGAGACCCAGTACTTC.